Listed below are T cell receptor beta chains from one sample, sequenced in a study of human thymus T cells. The method was immunoSEQ multiplex PCR; TCRdb's version includes in-frame clones alone and lacks a portion of them. The sample lists about 78,000 clones, around 96% occurring once. The sequenced sample was thymus tissue. The source of these receptors is a boy under two years old with a congenital heart defect but otherwise immunologically healthy. Both conserved end residues are part of each CDR3. Fields, in order: J gene, D gene, clone size, V gene, CDR3 DNA, CDR3 protein. A D gene is named only where the DNA matches it firmly. Clone size is not always given. Where it is, it says once, few, many or a class for expanded clones.

>TRBJ1-3|TRBD1|-|TRBV27
TGTGCCAGCAGTGCCGGGACAGCTTCTGGAAACACCATATATTTT
CASSAGTASGNTIYF
>TRBJ2-6|-|once|TRBV5-4
TGTGCCAGCAGCTTGGTATGGGCCCCTGGGGCCAACGTCCTGACTTTC
CASSLVWAPGANVLTF
>TRBJ1-2|TRBD1|-|TRBV5-5
TGTGCCAGCAGTCCAACCGACAGGGCATTCGGGAATGGCTACACCTTC
CASSPTDRAFGNGYTF
>TRBJ1-3|TRBD1|-|TRBV7-9
TGTGCCAGCAGCTCTGGGGACAGAACTGGAAACACCATATATTTT
CASSSGDRTGNTIYF
>TRBJ2-3|-|-|TRBV4-1
TGCGCCAGCAGCCAAGAAACAAGCGGGCAAGGGGCCACAGATACGCAGTATTTT
CASSQETSGQGATDTQYF
>TRBJ1-3|TRBD1|-|TRBV4-1
TGCGCCAGCAGCCAAGATCCCCTGACAGGGCAAGGAAACACCATATATTTT
CASSQDPLTGQGNTIYF
>TRBJ2-7|-|-|TRBV11-2
TGTGCCAGCAGCGCATGGGGGGCGGAAGGCGAGCAGTACTTC
CASSAWGAEGEQYF
>TRBJ2-5|-|-|TRBV6-6
TGTGCCAGCACCCAAGCCCCGGGGGAGGTGACCCAGTACTTC
CASTQAPGEVTQYF
>TRBJ1-5|TRBD1|-|TRBV19
TGTGCCAGTAGTCCCCGGGACAGGGGCCCCAACCGAACCATGGACCAGCATTTT
CASSPRDRGPNRTMDQHF
>TRBJ2-5|-|-|TRBV12-5
TGTGCTAGTGCCATTCAAGGTAACGAGACCCAGTACTTC
CASAIQGNETQYF
>TRBJ2-5|-|-|TRBV19
TGTGCCAGTAGTATAGCAGGGCTACTCGGGGAGACCCAGTACTTC
CASSIAGLLGETQYF
>TRBJ1-2|TRBD1|-|TRBV7-4
TGTGCCAGCAGCTTAGTGGGACAGAAATATGGCTACACCTTC
CASSLVGQKYGYTF
>TRBJ2-7|-|-|TRBV7-2
TGTGCCAGCAGCTTATCCTACGAGCAGTACTTC
CASSLSYEQYF
>TRBJ1-1|TRBD1|-|TRBV28
TGTGCCACCAGGTCGGGACAGGGGGACACTGAAGCTTTCTTT
CATRSGQGDTEAFF
>TRBJ2-1|TRBD1|-|TRBV5-4
TGTGCCAGCAGCTTGGGGGACAGCCCTTACAATGAGCAGTTCTTC
CASSLGDSPYNEQFF
>TRBJ2-7|-|-|TRBV6-5
TGTGCCAGCAGTTACTCGAGGAGCGAGCAGTACTTC
CASSYSRSEQYF
>TRBJ1-3|-|-|TRBV7-2
TGTGCCAGCAGACCCGACAGGCGTGCTGGAAACACCATATATTTT
CASRPDRRAGNTIYF
>TRBJ2-3|-|-|TRBV7-2
TGTGCCAGCAGCTTAGGAGGCAGAACAGATACGCAGTATTTT
CASSLGGRTDTQYF
>TRBJ1-6|-|-|TRBV6-6
TGTGCCAGCAGTCGGGACCGCAGCTCCTATAATTCACCCCTCCACTTT
CASSRDRSSYNSPLHF
>TRBJ2-7|-|-|TRBV11-2
TGTGCCAGCAGCTTACAGGGTTCCCGGCAGGAGGCGTACGAGCAGTACTTC
CASSLQGSRQEAYEQYF
>TRBJ2-5|-|-|TRBV27
TGTGCCAGCAGTAAACTGGGGGGCTGGAGGGTAGCGGGTCAAGAGACCCAGTACTTC
CASSKLGGWRVAGQETQYF
>TRBJ2-4|-|-|TRBV20-1
TGCAGTGCTCATTCCGAAAACATTCAGTACTTC
CSAHSENIQYF
>TRBJ1-1|-|-|TRBV6-4
TGTGCCAGCAGTGACTCGGGGCAGGGCGGTAACACTGAAGCTTTCTTT
CASSDSGQGGNTEAFF
>TRBJ1-1|-|once|TRBV12-5
TGTGCTAGTGGTTTGGGGTCCTCGAACACTGAAGCTTTCTTT
CASGLGSSNTEAFF
>TRBJ2-3|-|once|TRBV6-1
TGTGCCAGCAGTGTAGGTCTCAGGCTAAGCACAGATACGCAGTATTTT
CASSVGLRLSTDTQYF
>TRBJ1-5|TRBD1|once|TRBV4-2
TGTGCCAGCAGCCAATCCCGGCAGGGGGCGCGGGATCAGCCCCAGCATTTT
CASSQSRQGARDQPQHF
>TRBJ1-2|TRBD1|-|TRBV19
TGTGCCAGTAGTATAGTTCACGACAGGGGCGCTAACTATGGCTACACCTTC
CASSIVHDRGANYGYTF
>TRBJ1-1|-|-|TRBV30
TGTGCCTGGAGCGAAATACAGGGTGATTGGGCTGAAGCTTTCTTT
CAWSEIQGDWAEAFF
>TRBJ2-3|-|-|TRBV7-9
TGTGCCGGATGGCTCAACACAGATACGCAGTATTTT
CAGWLNTDTQYF
>TRBJ1-1|TRBD1|-|TRBV9
TGTGCCAGCAGCCCACCGGACAGGGGCGGCACTGAAGCTTTCTTT
CASSPPDRGGTEAFF
>TRBJ1-2|TRBD1|-|TRBV13
TGTGCCAGCAGCTTAGTCCGACAGGGCTCCTATGGCTACACCTTC
CASSLVRQGSYGYTF
>TRBJ1-2|TRBD1|-|TRBV10-3
TGTGCCATCAGTGAGCCAGTGACAGGGTGGGGGCCCTATGGCTACACCTTC
CAISEPVTGWGPYGYTF
>TRBJ1-1|-|-|TRBV6-5
TGTGCCAGCAGTTATTGGGGAGGGGGTAAAGCTTTCTTT
CASSYWGGGKAFF
>TRBJ2-3|TRBD2|-|TRBV5-6
TGTGCCAGCAGCACGGGACTAGCGGGGGGGCCCACAGATACGCAGTATTTT
CASSTGLAGGPTDTQYF
>TRBJ2-3|-|-|TRBV5-4
TGTGCCAGCAGCTTGCTGCGGCTGCCAGAGGGAGATACGCAGTATTTT
CASSLLRLPEGDTQYF
>TRBJ2-4|TRBD1|-|TRBV7-9
TGTGCCAGCAGCTCCAGGACAGGGGAGGGTGGCATTCAGTACTTC
CASSSRTGEGGIQYF
>TRBJ2-2|TRBD1|-|TRBV7-9
TGTGCCAGCAGCTCGGAGGACAGGACGAACACCGGGGAGCTGTTTTTT
CASSSEDRTNTGELFF
>TRBJ2-2|-|-|TRBV28
TGTGCCAGCAGAGTAAGGGGCGCGAACACCGGGGAGCTGTTTTTT
CASRVRGANTGELFF
>TRBJ2-2|-|-|TRBV27
TGTGCCACCCCGTGGACAGTGAACACCGGGGAGCTGTTTTTT
CATPWTVNTGELFF
>TRBJ2-3|-|-|TRBV4-2
TGTGCCAGCAGCCAACGACAGTTAGCCCCGGATACGCAGTATTTT
CASSQRQLAPDTQYF
>TRBJ2-7|-|-|TRBV6-5
TGTGCCAGCAGTTACGGACTGCGGGACCCCTACGAGCAGTACTTC
CASSYGLRDPYEQYF
>TRBJ1-2|-|-|TRBV7-3
TGTGCCAGCAGCTTTCCGGAAAGCCGCGGCTACACCTTC
CASSFPESRGYTF
>TRBJ2-5|-|-|TRBV11-2
TGTGCCAGCAGCTTCCCAGCGGGCCTCCTATCGGAGACCCAGTACTTC
CASSFPAGLLSETQYF
>TRBJ1-5|-|-|TRBV28
TGTGCCAGCAGTCCCCGGGGGAGCGATCAGCCCCAGCATTTT
CASSPRGSDQPQHF
>TRBJ2-1|-|-|TRBV5-6
TGTGCCAGCAGCTTTCAGGTCGCGGGCGATGAGCAGTTCTTC
CASSFQVAGDEQFF
>TRBJ2-3|TRBD2|-|TRBV7-9
TGTGCCAGCAGCCCGCCCCCCCGGGGGGGCATTTTACCCCCGTATTTT
CASSPPPRGGILPPYF
>TRBJ2-1|TRBD1|-|TRBV27
TGTGCCAGCAGTGTGACAGGGTGGGCCTACAATGAGCAGTTCTTC
CASSVTGWAYNEQFF
>TRBJ2-7|-|once|TRBV6-1
TGTGCCAGCAGTGAAGAGTCTTCCCTTAGGGACTACGAGCAGTACTTC
CASSEESSLRDYEQYF
>TRBJ2-2|TRBD2|-|TRBV9
TGTGCCAGCAGCGTAGGGCTAGCGGGACCGAGCGTCGGGGAGCTGTTTTTT
CASSVGLAGPSVGELFF
>TRBJ1-1|-|-|TRBV13
TGTGCCAGCAGCGCACAAGGGCATATGGTCACTGAAGCTTTCTTT
CASSAQGHMVTEAFF
>TRBJ1-2|-|-|TRBV21-1
TGTGCCAGTTACGAGTTGAACTATGCCGGCTACACCTTC
CASYELNYAGYTF
>TRBJ1-2|-|-|TRBV29-1
TGCAGCGTTATTTTTTGGGAAAGGGGCTATGGCTACACCTTC
CSVIFWERGYGYTF